One sample yielded the 13 T cell receptor beta chains listed below, sequenced in a study of Ad26.COV2.S vaccination and SARS-CoV-2 variants. Treatment defined: approximately 18 received Ad26.COV2.S at low or high dose, single or two shots; about 5 received placebo; per-sample allocation not given. It was on day 63 after the first vaccine or placebo injection that samples were taken. The method was immunoSEQ multiplex PCR; TCRdb's version includes in-frame clones alone and lacks a portion of them. This sample has about 440,000 clones; less than 95% occur once, and the top ten carry roughly 4.3%. Sequencing was performed on peripheral blood, taken in a trial of Ad26.COV2.S vaccine versus placebo. The source of these receptors is a person aged 18-65 years who received the Ad26.COV2.S COVID-19 vaccine or a placebo.

The rearrangement joins TRBV27 to TRBJ2-7; D is uncertain. Germline V gene data show CDR1 as MNHEY and CDR2 as SMNVEV (reference sequence). Trimming removed 2 bases from V and 3 bases from J, with 14 bases in between. CDR3 size: 15 residues. Written as DNA, the CDR3 is TGTGCCAGCAGTTTAGCCCCCGAGGACGGCTACGAGCAGTACTTC. Translating it yields CASSLAPEDGYEQYF.

The rearrangement links TRBV5-4 to TRBJ1-2; D possibly corresponds to TRBD1 (6 bases). Germline V CDR1 and CDR2: SGHNT, YYREEE (reference sequence). Trimming stripped 5 bases from V and 14 bases from J, with 22 bases between. This CDR3 is built from 13 residues. The CDR3 DNA is TGTGCCAGCAGACCATCCGACAGGACCGTCGGGACCTTC. Encoded protein: CASRPSDRTVGTF.

This clone was detected only a few times. V is TRBV7-2 and J is TRBJ1-2; unclear D gene. The ends were cut back, 5 bases at V and 5 bases at J, with 18 bases in the middle. CDR3 length: 15 amino acids. Looked up from germline, CDR1 is SGHTA and CDR2 is FQGNSA. Written as DNA, the CDR3 is TGTGCCAGCAGCCCAGGCCGCGGGCCCGGGTATGGCTACACCTTC. Translation: CASSPGRGPGYGYTF.

Remarks on this clone: Other DNA sequences in this sample translate to the same CDR3. The rearrangement uses TRBV5-1 and TRBJ2-1, with a possible D match to TRBD2 (5 bases). CDR3 size: 15 residues. CDR1 SGHRS and CDR2 YFSETQ come from the germline V gene. V shed 0 bases and J shed 2 bases, with 9 bases lying between them. The CDR3 protein is CASSLGLAAYNEQFF. CDR3 bases: TGCGCCAGCAGCTTGGGCCTAGCAGCCTACAATGAGCAGTTCTTC.

The chain has TRBV5-4 and TRBJ2-7, with 7 bases identical to TRBD1. CDR1 is SGHNT, CDR2 YYREEE, per germline (reference sequence). With V trimmed by 4 bases and J by 0 bases, 7 bases remained unmatched. The CDR3 contains 15 residues. CDR3 DNA sequence: TGTGCCAGCAGCCCCCGACAGGGAGTCTCCTACGAGCAGTACTTC. This sequence encodes CASSPRQGVSYEQYF.

The rearrangement uses TRBV19 and TRBJ2-5; a possible D gene is TRBD1 (5 bases). CDR1 is LNHDA and CDR2 is SQIVND in the germline V gene (reference sequence). This CDR3 is 15 amino acids long. With 5 bases removed from V and 1 base from J, the gap between germline ends came to 14 bases. This CDR3 reads CASSSAGQSQETQYF. The CDR3 nucleotides are TGTGCCAGTAGTTCGGCAGGGCAGAGCCAAGAGACCCAGTACTTC. Combining the CDR3 with reference TRBV19 and TRBJ2-5 gives the whole variable domain DGGITQSPKYLFRKEGQNVTLSCEQNLNHDAMYWYRQDPGQGLRLIYYSQIVNDFQKGDIAEGYSVSREKKESFPLTVTSAQKNPTAFYLCASSSAGQSQETQYFGPGTRLLVL.

The CDR3: CATSEQGLNQPQHF. The CDR3 region has the DNA TGTGCCACCAGCGAACAGGGGTTAAATCAGCCCCAGCATTTT. The chain couples TRBV24-1 to TRBJ1-5; 7 positions match TRBD1. There are 14 residues in the CDR3. V gave up 7 bases and J gave up 4 bases; unmatched junction bases: 6. CDR1 KGHDR and CDR2 SFDVKD come from the germline V gene.

This rearrangement joins TRBV5-4 to TRBJ1-6, with 7 nucleotides matching TRBD1. This CDR3 spans 15 amino acids. J was trimmed by 2 bases and V by 6 bases; bases with no gene match: 5. The germline V gene has CDR1 SGHNT and CDR2 YYREEE (reference sequence). CDR3 loop: CASNQQGTYNSPLHF. CDR3 DNA: TGTGCCAGCAACCAACAGGGGACCTATAATTCACCCCTCCACTTT.

This clone was detected only a few times. The chain uses TRBV13 and TRBJ1-6; 8 nucleotides line up with TRBD1. Trimming at V came to 6 bases and at J to 5 bases, leaving 6 bases not matched to a gene. Germline lookup yields CDR1 PRHDT and CDR2 FYEKMQ (reference sequence). The CDR3 runs to 15 residues. CDR3 amino acids: CASRAGQANNSPLHF. Written as DNA, the CDR3 is TGTGCCAGCAGAGCGGGACAGGCGAATAATTCACCCCTCCACTTT.

This sequence joins TRBV19 and TRBJ1-1, with D unresolved. CDR3 length: 14 residues. With 5 bases removed from V and 4 bases from J, the gap between germline ends came to 14 bases. Looked up from germline, CDR1 is LNHDA and CDR2 is SQIVND (reference sequence). The CDR3 region is CASSRGAGSTEAFF. The CDR3 DNA reads TGTGCCAGTAGTCGGGGTGCGGGCTCCACTGAAGCTTTCTTT.

This clone has more than one count but fewer than ten. The genes are TRBV6-4 and TRBJ1-5; the D gene is possibly TRBD1 (5 bases). The length of the CDR3 is 13 residues. The V end was cut by 2 bases, the J end by 7 bases, with 9 bases between. From germline, CDR1 is MRHNA and CDR2 SNTAGT. CDR3 in DNA: TGTGCCAGCAGTGACCGCAGGGAACAGCCCCAGCATTTT. Translation: CASSDRREQPQHF.

V and J are TRBV6-5 and TRBJ1-2; D gene ambiguous. Germline loops: CDR1 MNHEY, CDR2 SVGAGI. There are 16 residues in the CDR3. V gave up 1 base and J gave up 1 base, with 13 bases separating them. The DNA of the CDR3 is TGTGCCAGCAGTTACTATCATCCCGGAAATAACTATGGCTACACCTTC. Amino acids: CASSYYHPGNNYGYTF.

The genes are TRBV5-1 and TRBJ2-5; 12 positions match TRBD2. The CDR3 totals 15 residues. Germline V gene lookup returns CDR1 SGHRS and CDR2 YFSETQ. Trimming removed 3 bases from V and 4 bases from J; junction bases left unmatched: 4. The CDR3 reads CASSSQTSGRETQYF. The CDR3 DNA is TGCGCCAGCAGCTCCCAGACTAGCGGGAGAGAGACCCAGTACTTC.